This T cell receptor (beta chain) was obtained from a study of beta chain features in type 1 diabetes (dated by TCRdb to the late 2010s). General notes on the study: No differences in mean age, gender distribution, total cell number or subset yield were found between patients and healthy donors. A total of some 100,000,000 sorted cells were examined across all samples, and a strong correlation was observed between cell number per subset and RNA yield. In the study, TCRB repertoires of sorted circulating CD4+ T cell subsets from recently diagnosed type 1 diabetes patients were compared with those of matched healthy donors. Regulatory and stem cell-like memory subsets were isolated from only 8 patients and 8 healthy donors, whereas naive and central memory subsets came from all 28 donors.

A note on this clone: Its antigen is not yet known. It has no much larger one-base neighbor in the sample; base qualities were not kept. Other DNA sequences in this sample translate to the same CDR3.

Each donor gave one peripheral blood draw, around 100 mL on average, collected into heparinised tubes. A BD FACSAria II was used to sort naive, central memory, regulatory and stem cell-like memory CD4+ T cells with a panel that included CD45RO, CCR7, CD25, CD127, CD95 and CD27. All sorted populations exceeded 95% purity. PBMCs were isolated right away by Lymphoprep density gradient centrifugation and were stained directly, without culture. So that batch effects would be minimized, each experiment stained and sorted samples in pairs, pairing one healthy donor with one patient. The research as a whole found: Naive, central memory and regulatory TCRB repertoires appeared to be more similar among patients than among healthy donors. HLA sub-analyses involved small numbers of individuals, so any influence of HLA type on TCRB rearrangement remained unresolved. Because cDNA was sequenced instead of genomic DNA, activated cells with high expression could be over-represented, although the groups did not differ in activation or CD3 levels. Fewer insertions and more nucleotide deletions at VDJ recombination sites were observed in patients with type 1 diabetes, implying thymic rearrangement abnormalities. PCR might favor shorter templates, but patient and control samples were amplified and corrected together, so any skew would affect both groups equally. In all four CD4+ subsets, TCRB CDR3 length was moderately but significantly shorter in type 1 diabetes patients.

The CDR3, cysteine through phenylalanine, is 13 amino acids long. Just CDR3 DNA is preserved here, 39 bases in frame from base 1. The V and J ends are trimmed by 2 bases and 0 bases, leaving 1 base between them. In the germline V gene, CDR1 corresponds to KGHSH and CDR2 to LQKENI. The entire amount of isolated RNA was reverse transcribed using the High Capacity cDNA Reverse Transcription Kit, so the sequenced TCRB transcripts were expressed ones. Deep immunoSEQ sequencing was performed on naive, central memory and regulatory T cell samples, with an average of roughly 3.6 million total reads per sample. After sorted cells were lysed in RLT buffer, RNA was extracted with DNase-treated RNeasy Micro or Mini kits, with the choice depending on cell number. Each cell subset was processed separately to prevent cross-contamination, with patient and healthy donor samples processed together. Using the immunoSEQ multiplex PCR, TCRB sequences were amplified from cDNA into 87-bp fragments spanning the CDR3 region. Sequencing of the amplicons was done on the Illumina HiSeq platform. From the authors' description of their analysis: PCR bias was corrected computationally using synthetic template baselines, and reads within Hamming distance 2 were collapsed, with unmergeable singletons discarded. Reads were aligned against IMGT to assign V, D and J genes, CDR3 length and insertions or deletions at six rearrangement sites. Within each subset, clonotype counts were normalized to sorted cell number, after which true diversity and Gini coefficients were computed with the tcR R package. The overlap coefficient, calculated on TCRB nucleotide sequences, was used to quantify repertoire sharing. Out-of-frame TCRB sequences from naive cells were analyzed as a proxy for the pre-selection repertoire. The immuneACCESS repertoire file appears here via TCRdb, limited to in-frame rearrangements. These files lack a portion of the clones; in checked studies, under half of the deficit traces to unresolved V genes, and the cause of the others is not known. V and J calls and clone size follow that table, whereas D and trimming were derived from the DNA. This sample is represented by a few hundred thousand clones; roughly 14% of them were singletons. The top ten hold 0.035% to 0.045% of the sample.

The specimen was naive CD4+ T cells from blood. This sample's cell subset or site label indicates: true naive CD4+ T cells. The chain was built from TRBV18 and TRBJ2-2; the D gene is not confidently resolved. This receptor was identified in a man younger than 45 in good health. Here the CDR3 is given as CASSPANTGELFF. The DNA sequence is TGTGCCAGCTCACCAGCGAACACCGGGGAGCTGTTTTTT.